This paragraph reports one TCR beta chain. What it binds is unknown. This CDR3 comprises 15 residues. Per germline, CDR1 SNHLY and CDR2 FYNNEI. Germline trimming cut 1 base from V and 4 bases from J; bases unmatched to any gene: 3. Stability of Graves' hyperthyroidism was defined as absent ophthalmopathy progression within 18 months. Researchers barred patients who had uncontrolled infection, other autoimmune disease, pregnancy or lactation. This sample stems from a study of T cells in Graves' hyperthyroidism and ophthalmopathy. Amplification yielded TCR beta CDR3 regions, with RNA transcripts as the source. The TCR CDR3 first-round RT-PCR relied on the HTBI primer set. TCRdb fed the multiplex PCR reads into MiXCR, producing one record per CDR3 protein. This table holds 750,000 to 900,000 distinct CDR3 sequences, 35% to 45% found once. Study observations and caveats: Among thyroid clonotypes expanded above 0.001, most also appeared in blood.

What was sequenced was blood. The chain combines TRBV2 with TRBJ2-7, with 11 bases matching TRBD1. This sequence originates from a man younger than 30 with Graves' hyperthyroidism. In nucleotides, the CDR3 is TGTGCCAGCAGTGAAGTTGGACAGGGGGCTTACGAGCAGTACTTC. Amino acids: CASSEVGQGAYEQYF.